The 31 T cell receptor beta chains presented below share a single source sample, sequenced in a study of T cell repertoires in cytomegalovirus infection. TCRdb recomputed calls from the reads with MiXCR, one row per CDR3 protein. The sample lists about 400,000 distinct CDR3 sequences, 18% occurring once. The specimen was PBMCs. Receptor source: a human donor in good health (CMV status not recorded). Some clones in this sample may be carry-over from other donors' samples.

This clonotype appeared a few times. The chain combines TRBV20-1 with TRBJ2-3, with 9 bases matching TRBD1. This CDR3 has 15 residues. Germline V lookup: CDR1 DFQATT, CDR2 SNEGSKA (reference sequence). Trimming took 6 bases from V and 4 from J; bases not matched to a gene: 11. In DNA form, the CDR3 reads TGCAGTGCCCGCCCCGGGACAGGGATCCCAGATACGCAGTATTTT. Its protein product is CSARPGTGIPDTQYF.

This clonotype was recorded many times. The chain combines TRBV7-2 with TRBJ1-6; D is unresolved. Trimming left V 5 bases short and J 14 bases short, with 19 bases between. The CDR3 sequence is 14 residues long. Germline V gene lookup returns CDR1 SGHTA and CDR2 FQGNSA. The CDR3 DNA is TGTGCCAGCAGCACTCGGACCGAATCCAAAGCCCTCCACTTT. Protein product: CASSTRTESKALHF.

This chain connects TRBV12-3 or TRBV12-4 to TRBJ2-7, with TRBD2 identical over 7 bases. The CDR3 covers 14 residues. After removal of 3 bases from V and 5 bases from J, the junction contained 7 bases not matched to a gene. The CDR3 loop is CASSFGGSHDEQYF. CDR3 DNA: TGTGCCAGCAGTTTTGGCGGGAGCCACGACGAGCAGTACTTC.

This chain connects TRBV6-2 or TRBV6-3 to TRBJ1-1, with 8 bases fitting TRBD1. Germline V gene lookup returns CDR1 MNHEY and CDR2 SVGEGT. V was clipped by 7 bases and J by 5 bases; unmatched bases: 6. CDR3 length: 13 residues. This CDR3 reads CASTRGRRTEAFF. The CDR3, as DNA: TGTGCCAGCACCAGGGGGCGACGGACTGAAGCTTTCTTT.

Note on this clonotype: Relative to the germline gene, one junction end is altered; a read error may explain this. CDR3 DNA sequence: TGTGCCAGCAGTTCCCGGACTGGAGCTTTCTTT. It encodes CASSSRTGAFF. This chain connects TRBV28 to TRBJ1-1; D remains ambiguous. Looked up from germline, CDR1 is MDHEN and CDR2 is SYDVKM. CDR3 length: 11 amino acids.

This chain links TRBV20-1 with TRBJ2-5; D is uncertain. Germline CDR1 and CDR2: DFQATT and SNEGSKA (reference sequence). Trimming cost V 3 bases and J 5 bases, with 22 bases left between them. The CDR3 consists of 16 residues. The CDR3 spells CSARGNQVPGLETQYF. DNA of the CDR3: TGCAGTGCTAGGGGGAATCAGGTCCCTGGGTTGGAGACCCAGTACTTC.

This clonotype showed up many times. This chain uses TRBV7-2 with TRBJ2-3, with D possibly being TRBD2 (6 bases). Germline V lookup: CDR1 SGHTA, CDR2 FQGNSA. The CDR3 is made up of 15 amino acids. Trimming shortened V by 5 bases and J by 2 bases, and 14 bases separated the two germline ends. The CDR3 nucleotides are TGTGCCAGCAGCCCGGATAGGGACTCCACAGATACGCAGTATTTT. This sequence encodes CASSPDRDSTDTQYF. The variable domain in full, completed from reference TRBV7-2 and TRBJ2-3, reads GAGVSQSPSNKVTEKGKDVELRCDPISGHTALYWYRQSLGQGLEFLIYFQGNSAPDKSGLPSDRFSAERTGGSVSTLTIQRTQQEDSAVYLCASSPDRDSTDTQYFGPGTRLTVL.

The table lists this clonotype with many counts. The rearrangement uses TRBV2 and TRBJ2-2; TRBD1 is a possible D gene (6 bases). Trimming took 6 bases from V and 0 from J, leaving 8 bases between them. Germline lookup yields CDR1 SNHLY and CDR2 FYNNEI. This CDR3 has 14 residues. The CDR3 sequence: CASRGTTNTGELFF. The CDR3 DNA follows: TGTGCCAGCAGAGGGACAACGAACACCGGGGAGCTGTTTTTT.

The chain employs TRBV2 and TRBJ2-7; D is unresolved. V was trimmed by 2 bases and J by 0 bases, leaving 8 bases between them. Germline CDR1 SNHLY, CDR2 FYNNEI. CDR3 length equals 14 residues. CDR3 amino acids: CASSEFASSYEQYF. CDR3 in DNA: TGTGCCAGCAGTGAATTTGCCAGCTCCTACGAGCAGTACTTC.

This clonotype was seen repeatedly, ten times or more. V is TRBV7-9 and J is TRBJ1-1; TRBD1 matches at 7 bases. The J segment lost 0 bases and the V segment lost 4 bases, leaving 8 bases of the junction unmatched. Germline V gene sequence: CDR1 SEHNR, CDR2 FQNEAQ (reference sequence). This CDR3 is built from 16 residues. CDR3 residues: CASSSGSTGMNTEAFF. The CDR3 DNA sequence: TGTGCCAGCAGCTCGGGATCGACAGGGATGAACACTGAAGCTTTCTTT.

This clonotype came up a few times. The chain links TRBV10-3 to TRBJ1-2; D gene unclear. The V and J ends lost 0 bases and 1 base respectively, with 6 bases between them. Germline-derived CDR1 and CDR2 are ENHRY and SYGVKD. CDR3 size: 14 residues. CDR3 bases: TGTGCCATCAGTGAGTCATACTATAACTATGGCTACACCTTC. Amino acid sequence: CAISESYYNYGYTF.

This chain uses TRBV7-9 with TRBJ2-5; weak D call: TRBD2 (5 bases). Germline assignment: CDR1 SEHNR and CDR2 FQNEAQ (reference sequence). CDR3 length: 15 amino acids. Trimming pared 0 bases from V and 4 bases from J, leaving 12 bases between. CDR3 loop: CASSLARDRGETQYF. The DNA of the CDR3 is TGTGCCAGCAGCTTAGCGAGGGATCGCGGAGAGACCCAGTACTTC.

This clonotype came up many times. The V and J genes are TRBV7-2 and TRBJ1-2; 7 nucleotides agree with TRBD1. Germline CDR1 SGHTA, CDR2 FQGNSA. V lost 5 bases, J lost 3 bases, and 3 bases stayed unmatched. This CDR3 is built from 13 residues. CDR3 residues: CASSHDRDYGYTF. Here the CDR3 DNA reads TGTGCCAGCAGCCATGACAGGGACTATGGCTACACCTTC.

This clonotype was picked up a small number of times. V usage is TRBV5-1 and J usage is TRBJ2-2; 8 nucleotides align to TRBD2. The CDR3 consists of 15 residues. Trimming at V came to 0 bases and at J to 4 bases, leaving 2 bases not matched to a gene. Germline V gives CDR1 SGHRS, CDR2 YFSETQ. Here the CDR3 reads CASSLDGGVTGELFF. CDR3 DNA sequence: TGCGCCAGCAGCTTGGACGGGGGGGTCACCGGGGAGCTGTTTTTT.

This clonotype was found a few times. This chain joins TRBV5-5 and TRBJ1-1; no definite D call. Trimming cost V 5 bases and J 3 bases, with 8 bases left between them. In germline, CDR1 is SGHKS, CDR2 YYEKEE (reference sequence). The CDR3 is made up of 12 amino acids. The DNA for the CDR3 is TGTGCCAGCAGTTGGTTGTACACTGAAGCTTTCTTT. Residues: CASSWLYTEAFF. Supplemented by reference TRBV5-5 and TRBJ1-1, the full variable domain reads DAGVTQSPTHLIKTRGQQVTLRCSPISGHKSVSWYQQVLGQGPQFIFQYYEKEERGRGNFPDRFSARQFPNYSSELNVNALLLGDSALYLCASSWLYTEAFFGQGTRLTVV.

The rearrangement links TRBV5-4 to TRBJ1-6, with D perhaps TRBD1 (6 bases). This CDR3 is built from 15 residues. V was cut by 1 base and J by 5 bases, with 10 bases left in between. CDR1 is SGHNT and CDR2 is YYREEE in the germline V gene (reference sequence). CDR3 sequence reads: CASSLYGGDNSPLHF. DNA for the CDR3: TGTGCCAGCAGCTTGTATGGGGGCGATAATTCACCCCTCCACTTT.

This chain connects TRBV12-3 or TRBV12-4 to TRBJ2-1, with 8 bases fitting TRBD2. The trim removed 3 bases at V and 10 bases at J, leaving 5 bases unmatched. This CDR3 contains 13 residues. The DNA for the CDR3 is TGTGCCAGCAGTTTCGGGGGGGCCCGGGAGCAGTTCTTC. Translating gives CASSFGGAREQFF.

This clonotype was observed a single time. A much larger clone is a single base away; this may be a read error. The chain has TRBV25-1 and TRBJ1-1, with D unresolved. Between the trimmed V and J ends, which lost 3 bases and 3 bases, there was a span of 11 bases. Looked up from germline, CDR1 is MGHDK and CDR2 is SYGVNS. This CDR3 is built from 14 residues. CDR3 sequence: CASSESWEDTEAFF. The CDR3 coding sequence is TGTGCCAGCAGTGAGAGCTGGGAGGACACTGAAGCTTTCTTT.

This clonotype was observed a handful of times. The chain carries TRBV2 and TRBJ1-5; perhaps TRBD1 as D (5 bases). Trimming removed 6 bases from V and 7 bases from J, with 13 bases in between. This CDR3 spans 13 amino acids. From germline, CDR1 is SNHLY and CDR2 FYNNEI. The CDR3 bases are TGTGCCAGCAGGCAGGGCAGTACCCAGCCCCAGCATTTT. It yields the protein CASRQGSTQPQHF.

A few counts support this clonotype. This sequence joins TRBV19 and TRBJ1-1, with 7 bases aligning to TRBD1. V was pared by 4 bases and J by 0 bases, with 5 bases of the junction left unmatched. Looked up from germline, CDR1 is LNHDA and CDR2 is SQIVND (reference sequence). This CDR3 contains 15 residues. CDR3 residues: CASSTATGMNTEAFF. The DNA of the CDR3 is TGTGCCAGTAGTACCGCGACAGGGATGAACACTGAAGCTTTCTTT.

This clonotype was detected ten times or more. This chain joins TRBV7-9 and TRBJ2-1; TRBD1 matches 12 bases. J lost 8 bases, V lost 5 bases, and 13 bases had no gene match. This CDR3 is built from 17 residues. CDR1 and CDR2 (germline): SEHNR, FQNEAQ (reference sequence). The chain's CDR3 is CASSLKNRDRGLHEQFF. CDR3 DNA: TGTGCCAGCAGCCTTAAAAACCGGGACAGGGGGCTACATGAGCAGTTCTTC. Based on the CDR3 plus reference TRBV7-9 and TRBJ2-1, the full variable domain is DTGVSQNPRHKITKRGQNVTFRCDPISEHNRLYWYRQTLGQGPEFLTYFQNEAQLEKSRLLSDRFSAERPKGSFSTLEIQRTEQGDSAMYLCASSLKNRDRGLHEQFFGPGTRLTVL.

The chain employs TRBV19 and TRBJ2-3; D might be TRBD1 (7 bases). The CDR3 has 14 residues. Germline CDR1 is LNHDA and CDR2 is SQIVND (reference sequence). Trimming took off 6 bases at V and 2 bases at J, with 12 bases between the two ends. DNA of the CDR3: TGTGCCAGTAGGCGGAGGGGGCCCACAGATACGCAGTATTTT. Its protein product is CASRRRGPTDTQYF.

This clonotype was detected many times. The chain uses TRBV7-6 and TRBJ2-7; possibly TRBD1 or TRBD2 for D (6 bases each). V gave up 3 bases and J gave up 3 bases, with 15 bases separating them. Germline CDR1 is SGHVS and CDR2 is FNYEAQ. The CDR3 runs to 15 residues. The CDR3: CASSFIRGAYYEQYF. The CDR3 nucleotides read TGTGCCAGCAGCTTCATAAGGGGGGCTTACTACGAGCAGTACTTC.

The CDR3 region has the DNA TGTGCCAGCAGTTTATTCCAGAGTCAGCCCCAGCATTTT. This gives the protein CASSLFQSQPQHF. The chain employs TRBV28 and TRBJ1-5; no definite D call. Germline lookup yields CDR1 MDHEN and CDR2 SYDVKM. This CDR3 comprises 13 residues. V lost 1 base to trimming and J lost 6 bases, with 7 bases between them.

In its sample, this clonotype was seen many times. This chain connects TRBV7-2 to TRBJ1-4; no clear D gene. CDR1 is SGHTA, CDR2 FQGNSA, per germline. This CDR3 is 13 amino acids long. Trimming took 2 bases from V and 2 from J, leaving 3 bases between them. In DNA form, the CDR3 reads TGTGCCAGCAGCTTATCCACTAATGAAAAACTGTTTTTT. Translation: CASSLSTNEKLFF.

This clonotype was detected only a few times. CDR3 coding DNA: TGCAGCGCACGGGGGGACGAGGAGGGATCCTACGAGCAGTACTTC. Its protein is CSARGDEEGSYEQYF. V and J are TRBV29-1 and TRBJ2-7; 7 bases match TRBD2. Per the germline V gene, CDR1 is SQVTM and CDR2 is ANQGSEA. The CDR3 is 15 amino acids. V was pared by 7 bases and J by 1 base, with 13 bases of the junction left unmatched.

This clonotype was observed a few times. The rearrangement uses TRBV7-6 and TRBJ2-1; 7 bases are a match to TRBD2. The germline CDR1 and CDR2 sequences are SGHVS and FNYEAQ. The length of the CDR3 is 17 residues. The ends lost 5 bases at V and 10 bases at J; junction bases unmatched: 20. CDR3 sequence reads: CASSPRGKRGPVREQFF. The CDR3 nucleotides are TGTGCCAGCAGCCCGCGGGGGAAGCGGGGCCCGGTGCGGGAGCAGTTCTTC.

This chain links TRBV29-1 with TRBJ2-5; D gene uncertain. Germline values: CDR1 SQVTM, CDR2 ANQGSEA. CDR3 length: 14 residues. V lost 8 bases and J 4 bases, leaving 20 bases between the germline ends. DNA for the CDR3: TGCAGCTACTACTGGGCGTTTCGTGGAGAGACCCAGTACTTC. Protein product: CSYYWAFRGETQYF.

This clonotype has just a few counts. The chain recombines TRBV28 with TRBJ1-2, with D possibly being TRBD1 (6 bases). CDR1 and CDR2 (germline): MDHEN, SYDVKM. V lost 2 bases and J 2 bases, leaving 15 bases between the germline ends. CDR3 length: 16 residues. The CDR3 nucleotides are TGTGCCAGCAGTTTACGGTGGACAGCTATAAACTATGGCTACACCTTC. Protein product: CASSLRWTAINYGYTF.

The J gene is TRBJ2-5, the V gene TRBV29-1; D is unresolved. V lost 4 bases, J lost 5 bases, and 14 bases lay in between. The CDR3 covers 13 residues. Per germline, CDR1 SQVTM and CDR2 ANQGSEA. CDR3 coding DNA: TGCAGCGTTGCACCGGGTAGATTGGAGACCCAGTACTTC. This translates into CSVAPGRLETQYF.

This clonotype was observed a few times. The chain links TRBV7-9 to TRBJ2-2, with unresolved D. V was pared by 5 bases and J by 6 bases, with 13 bases between. Germline V gives CDR1 SEHNR, CDR2 FQNEAQ (reference sequence). The CDR3 is 14 residues long. The CDR3 sequence is CASSHVKLAGELFF. The DNA of the CDR3 is TGTGCCAGCAGCCACGTGAAGTTAGCCGGGGAGCTGTTTTTT.